This TCR beta chain was captured by sequencing in a study of OX40 agonist ivuxolimab in advanced cancers. Regarding the study as a whole: Patients who responded partially at 0.1-3.0 mg/kg showed clonal expansion ranking among the lowest.

Per the germline V gene, CDR1 is SGHNT and CDR2 is YYREEE (reference sequence). CDR3 length: 15 residues. Deletions cut 0 bases from V and 1 base from J, with 10 bases between. Some clones are missing from TCRdb's copy, which holds only in-frame ones; the method was immunoSEQ multiplex PCR. The data show about 43,000 clones, more than 75% seen once. As for this clone: Its antigen is unidentified.

The rearrangement joins TRBV5-4 to TRBJ2-5, with D unresolved. This receptor was taken from an adult with an advanced solid tumor such as melanoma, head and neck, liver or kidney cancer. The input for sequencing was CD4+ or CD8+ T cells sorted from blood, taken in a trial of the OX40 agonist ivuxolimab. The CDR3 nucleotides are TGTGCCAGCAGCTTGGAATATGGCGGCCAAGAGACCCAGTACTTC. Amino acid sequence: CASSLEYGGQETQYF.